This record concerns one T cell receptor beta chain sequence. This CDR3 is 14 amino acids long. J was trimmed by 4 bases and V by 4 bases; bases with no gene match: 3. The germline V gene has CDR1 LNHNV and CDR2 YYDKDF (reference sequence). The data are from a study of blood T cell repertoires in COVID-19. Study summary: There were acute and convalescent COVID-19 samples, and they came from the United States, Italy and Spain.

Produced via immunoSEQ multiplex PCR; TCRdb's table is partial and in-frame only. The sample includes about 250,000 clones, around 89% seen only once; the top ten take about 3%. Recruits, aged roughly 18 to 89 years, lived in roughly 22 US areas. The rearrangement links TRBV15 to TRBJ1-4, with TRBD1 matching 7 bases. The sequence derives from a woman aged 45-59 years who had recovered from COVID-19. Sequenced input: PBMCs or T cells enriched from blood (not recorded which). In DNA, the CDR3 is TGTGCCACCAGCACCCGACAGGGTAATGAAAAACTGTTTTTT. This translates into CATSTRQGNEKLFF.